The 3 T cell receptor beta chains presented below share a single source sample, sequenced in a study of cytomegalovirus exposure and HLA in healthy donors. TCRdb's table, derived via immunoSEQ multiplex PCR, lists solely in-frame clones and lacks some. The profile shows under 150,000 clones, more than 85% of them singletons. Sequencing was performed on PBMCs. All receptors derive from a man aged 18 to 29 in good health and CMV-seronegative.

The genes are TRBV19 and TRBJ2-3, with D tentatively TRBD2 (6 bases). The V gene's germline CDR1 is LNHDA and CDR2 SQIVND (reference sequence). The CDR3 has 18 residues. With 3 bases removed from V and 4 bases from J, the gap between germline ends came to 23 bases. CDR3 residues: CASSIGPRERALPDTQYF. The DNA of the CDR3 is TGTGCCAGTAGTATCGGTCCCCGCGAGCGGGCCCTTCCAGATACGCAGTATTTT.

This clone was recorded only once. The J gene is TRBJ2-3, the V gene TRBV10-3; 10 bases are shared with TRBD2. Germline CDR1 reads ENHRY; CDR2 reads SYGVKD. V shed 11 bases and J 1 base; nucleotides not matched to a gene: 3. There are 13 residues in the CDR3. Here the CDR3 reads CAGTSGGTDTQYF. Here the CDR3 DNA reads TGTGCCGGAACTAGCGGGGGCACAGATACGCAGTATTTT.

J is TRBJ2-1 and V is TRBV5-1, with 9 bases that match TRBD2. This CDR3 has 18 residues. Germline values: CDR1 SGHRS, CDR2 YFSETQ. With V trimmed by 0 bases and J by 1 base, 8 bases remained unmatched. DNA for the CDR3: TGCGCCAGCAGCTTGGCGAGGGGACTAGCTAGTTCCTACAATGAGCAGTTCTTC. It specifies CASSLARGLASSYNEQFF. Full variable domain (rest looked up from reference TRBV5-1 and TRBJ2-1): KAGVTQTPRYLIKTRGQQVTLSCSPISGHRSVSWYQQTPGQGLQFLFEYFSETQRNKGNFPGRFSGRQFSNSRSEMNVSTLELGDSALYLCASSLARGLASSYNEQFFGPGTRLTVL.